The 25 T cell receptor beta chains below all came from one sample that was sequenced in a study of blood T cells in healthy people across ages. Alongside a J-beta primer mix, a sample-barcoded 5' primer served in a second PCR lasting 7 to 11 cycles. TCRdb called the 5' RACE reads again in MiXCR, with one record for every CDR3 protein. The table has approximately 800,000 distinct CDR3 sequences, roughly 24% seen once. The same sample was also used in a study of T cells of mothers and their children.

The specimen was blood. These receptors came from a boy aged 5-17 years in good health.

In its sample, this clonotype was seen a few times. The genes are TRBV23-1 and TRBJ2-1, with D unclear. With the DNA end fitting TRBJ2-5 better, the J assignment may be wrong. TRBV23-1 is classed as an ORF, of uncertain function. This CDR3 contains 14 residues. CDR3 sequence reads: CASSQSGWEETQYF. CDR3 nucleotide sequence: TGCGCCAGCAGTCAATCGGGATGGGAAGAGACCCAGTACTTC.

The chain employs TRBV4-1 and TRBJ1-4, with no clear D. V was cut by 0 bases and J by 10 bases, with 12 bases left in between. Germline V gives CDR1 MGHRA, CDR2 YSYEKL. CDR3 size: 14 residues. The DNA for the CDR3 is TGCGCCAGCAGCCAAGAGGCCCGGGGTAGAAAACTGTTTTTT. Amino acid sequence: CASSQEARGRKLFF.

The chain uses TRBV18 and TRBJ1-4; 7 bases line up with TRBD1. The CDR3 sequence is 14 residues long. From germline, CDR1 is KGHSH and CDR2 LQKENI. The trim removed 6 bases at V and 2 bases at J, leaving 3 bases unmatched. CDR3 region: CASSAGQTNEKLFF. The CDR3 coding sequence is TGTGCCAGCTCGGCGGGACAGACTAATGAAAAACTGTTTTTT.

This chain connects TRBV7-8 to TRBJ2-7, with D maybe TRBD2 (5 bases). The CDR3 consists of 16 residues. Germline V lookup: CDR1 SGHVS, CDR2 FQNEAQ. Trimming cost V 0 bases and J 3 bases, with 15 bases left between them. The CDR3 nucleotides read TGTGCCAGCAGCTTAGCGGGAGAGGACCTTTACTACGAGCAGTACTTC. Protein product: CASSLAGEDLYYEQYF.

The rearrangement uses TRBV29-1 and TRBJ1-3; D gene unclear. This CDR3 is 14 amino acids long. Germline V gives CDR1 SQVTM, CDR2 ANQGSEA. V was pared by 0 bases and J by 4 bases, with 10 bases between. CDR3 in amino acids: CSVEEATEGNTIYF. In DNA, the CDR3 is TGCAGCGTTGAAGAAGCTACAGAAGGAAACACCATATATTTT.

This clonotype was seen a few times. V usage is TRBV15 and J usage is TRBJ2-1; 7 nucleotides agree with TRBD2. Germline CDR1 LNHNV, CDR2 YYDKDF (reference sequence). V was clipped by 0 bases and J by 4 bases; unmatched bases: 12. The CDR3 has 18 amino acids. Written as DNA, the CDR3 is TGTGCCACCAGCAGAGAAGATTGGCCTAGCGGATCATACAATGAGCAGTTCTTC. Translating gives CATSREDWPSGSYNEQFF.

This chain uses TRBV5-1 with TRBJ2-1, with D perhaps assigned TRBD1 or TRBD2 (5 bases each). V shed 2 bases and J shed 2 bases, with 14 bases lying between them. CDR3 length equals 16 residues. Per the germline V gene, CDR1 is SGHRS and CDR2 is YFSETQ. The CDR3 loop is CASSFPLGATYNEQFF. The CDR3 DNA reads as TGCGCCAGCAGCTTTCCTCTCGGGGCTACCTACAATGAGCAGTTCTTC. Full variable domain (missing parts from reference TRBV5-1 and TRBJ2-1): KAGVTQTPRYLIKTRGQQVTLSCSPISGHRSVSWYQQTPGQGLQFLFEYFSETQRNKGNFPGRFSGRQFSNSRSEMNVSTLELGDSALYLCASSFPLGATYNEQFFGPGTRLTVL.

The V gene is TRBV20-1, the J gene TRBJ1-4; 9 nucleotides agree with TRBD1. CDR1 and CDR2 (germline): DFQATT, SNEGSKA (reference sequence). CDR3 size: 15 residues. J lost 7 bases, V lost 6 bases, and 12 bases had no gene match. DNA for the CDR3: TGCAGTGCCAAGTCGTGGGGACAGGGCTCTGAAAAACTGTTTTTT. Amino acids: CSAKSWGQGSEKLFF.

This clonotype was recorded a few times. The CDR3 is CASTIEAGSHYGYTF. The CDR3 bases are TGTGCCAGCACCATAGAGGCGGGGTCTCACTATGGCTACACCTTC. The chain joins TRBV6-2 or TRBV6-3 to TRBJ1-2; no reliable D call. Germline values: CDR1 MNHEY, CDR2 SVGEGT. The CDR3 has 15 residues. V was pared by 7 bases and J by 3 bases, with 18 bases between.

The chain recombines TRBV7-3 with TRBJ2-5; possible D gene TRBD1, 5 bases. The closer fit of TRBJ2-1 to the DNA end suggests the J call may be wrong. The CDR3 spans 13 residues. The germline V gene has CDR1 SGHTA and CDR2 FQGTGA. Here the CDR3 DNA reads TGTGCCAGCAGCTCACGACAGAACAATGAGCAGTTCTTC. It translates to CASSSRQNNEQFF.

Worth noting for this clonotype: The junction and the germline gene differ at one end; a read error may be behind it. The chain employs TRBV5-1 and TRBJ2-5; TRBD1 agrees at 12 bases. The CDR3 is 16 residues long. Germline CDR1 and CDR2: SGHRS and YFSETQ. CDR3 coding DNA: TGCGCCAGCAGCTTGACCGGGACAGGGGGCATGGAGACCCGGTACTTC. The encoded protein is CASSLTGTGGMETRYF.

The V gene is TRBV20-1, the J gene TRBJ2-1, with 8 bases lining up with TRBD2. Trimming at V came to 4 bases and at J to 2 bases, leaving 10 bases not matched to a gene. The CDR3 consists of 16 residues. CDR1 and CDR2 (germline): DFQATT, SNEGSKA (reference sequence). CDR3 bases: TGCAGTGCTACCGCAGCGGGGGACACACCCTACAATGAGCAGTTCTTC. This encodes CSATAAGDTPYNEQFF.

A few counts support this clonotype. The chain uses TRBV7-8 and TRBJ2-5; the D gene is possibly TRBD1 (6 bases). The CDR3 sequence is 13 residues long. Trimming left V 6 bases short and J 5 bases short, with 13 bases between. CDR1 and CDR2 from the germline V gene are SGHVS and FQNEAQ. The CDR3 spells CASRPRGPETQYF. In DNA form, the CDR3 reads TGTGCCAGCAGACCCAGGGGTCCGGAGACCCAGTACTTC.

This clonotype turned up a few times. The chain is built from TRBV5-1 and TRBJ2-5; weak D call: TRBD2 (5 bases). CDR1 is SGHRS, CDR2 YFSETQ, per germline. Trimming left V 5 bases short and J 5 bases short, with 16 bases between. The CDR3 length is 14 residues. The CDR3 DNA sequence: TGCGCCAGCAGGGAAGCCCCTGGAGGCGAGACCCAGTACTTC. It codes for CASREAPGGETQYF.

The chain couples TRBV30 to TRBJ2-3; D gene uncertain. Per the germline V gene, CDR1 is GTSNPN and CDR2 is SVGIG (reference sequence). Trimming took 3 bases from V and 5 from J, leaving 6 bases between them. The CDR3 sequence is 11 residues long. CDR3 loop: CAWRRLDTQYF. The CDR3 nucleotides read TGTGCCTGGAGGCGTTTAGATACGCAGTATTTT.

This clonotype showed up just a few times. The chain carries TRBV29-1 and TRBJ2-1; D is perhaps TRBD1 (6 bases). Between the trimmed V and J ends, which lost 7 bases and 9 bases, there was a span of 19 bases. The CDR3 has 13 amino acids. Germline V gene data show CDR1 as SQVTM and CDR2 as ANQGSEA. The chain's CDR3 is CSASDALGGEQFF. The CDR3 DNA follows: TGCAGCGCCTCCGACGCCCTAGGGGGTGAGCAGTTCTTC.

This clonotype was seen more than once but under ten times. The genes are TRBV7-6 and TRBJ1-1; 8 bases are shared with TRBD1. The CDR3 is made up of 14 amino acids. The junction had 12 bases not matched to a gene; V was cut back by 5 bases and J by 10 bases. In germline, CDR1 is SGHVS, CDR2 FNYEAQ. The CDR3 region is CASSAEPTGAPAFF. The CDR3 nucleotides are TGTGCCAGCAGCGCGGAACCGACAGGGGCCCCAGCTTTCTTT.

The genes are TRBV2 and TRBJ1-4; no definite D call. Looked up from germline, CDR1 is SNHLY and CDR2 is FYNNEI. The CDR3 extends over 17 amino acids. Trimming left V 6 bases short and J 3 bases short, with 20 bases between. For the CDR3, the DNA is TGTGCCAGCAGACTTCCTCGGGTGGGAGCGGCTAATGAAAAACTGTTTTTT. Translated, it gives CASRLPRVGAANEKLFF.

This clonotype came up a few times. The chain carries TRBV5-1 and TRBJ2-5; D call uncertain. V gave up 3 bases and J gave up 5 bases, with 14 bases separating them. The CDR3 runs to 14 residues. CDR1 is SGHRS, CDR2 YFSETQ, per germline. CDR3 in amino acids: CASSSPALVETQYF. DNA of the CDR3: TGCGCCAGCAGCTCCCCGGCCCTCGTGGAGACCCAGTACTTC. The variable domain in full, completed from reference TRBV5-1 and TRBJ2-5, reads KAGVTQTPRYLIKTRGQQVTLSCSPISGHRSVSWYQQTPGQGLQFLFEYFSETQRNKGNFPGRFSGRQFSNSRSEMNVSTLELGDSALYLCASSSPALVETQYFGPGTRLLVL.

The chain has TRBV5-5 and TRBJ2-1; 9 bases line up with TRBD1. The CDR3 has 16 residues. Losses at the gene ends were 1 base for V and 8 bases for J; bases not matched to a gene: 10. Germline values: CDR1 SGHKS, CDR2 YYEKEE (reference sequence). The CDR3 nucleotides read TGTGCCAGCAGCTTGACTCCGGGACAGGGACTCCATGAGCAGTTCTTC. It yields the protein CASSLTPGQGLHEQFF. Supplemented by reference TRBV5-5 and TRBJ2-1, the full variable domain reads DAGVTQSPTHLIKTRGQQVTLRCSPISGHKSVSWYQQVLGQGPQFIFQYYEKEERGRGNFPDRFSARQFPNYSSELNVNALLLGDSALYLCASSLTPGQGLHEQFFGPGTRLTVL.

The table lists this clonotype with a few counts. The J gene is TRBJ2-1, the V gene TRBV12-3 or TRBV12-4; D perhaps matches TRBD1 (6 bases). The V end was cut by 3 bases, the J end by 2 bases, with 14 bases between. The CDR3 spans 16 residues. CDR3 residues: CASSFPPGVTYNEQFF. CDR3 nucleotides: TGTGCCAGCAGTTTCCCGCCAGGGGTTACCTACAATGAGCAGTTCTTC.

The table lists this clonotype with a few counts. In DNA, the CDR3 is TGTGCCAGCGAACGGGACAGGGTTGACAACGAGCAGTACTTC. Translation gives CASERDRVDNEQYF. This chain uses TRBV2 with TRBJ2-7; 9 nucleotides align to TRBD1. CDR1 and CDR2 (germline): SNHLY, FYNNEI. This CDR3 has 14 residues. V gave up 8 bases and J gave up 5 bases; unmatched junction bases: 10.

This chain links TRBV20-1 with TRBJ1-4, with D possibly matching TRBD1 (5 bases). Trimming shortened V by 6 bases and J by 7 bases, and 12 bases separated the two germline ends. The germline V gene has CDR1 DFQATT and CDR2 SNEGSKA (reference sequence). The CDR3 is 12 residues long. CDR3 coding DNA: TGCAGTGCACGGGGGTGGGGTGAAAAACTGTTTTTT. Its protein is CSARGWGEKLFF.

The chain uses TRBV11-2 and TRBJ2-7, with 11 bases fitting TRBD2. TRBJ2-1 explains the end of the DNA better; the J call may be wrong. This CDR3 comprises 15 residues. Germline V gene sequence: CDR1 SGHAT, CDR2 FQNNGV. This chain's CDR3 is CASSLTSGVNNEQFF. The CDR3 bases are TGTGCCAGCAGCTTGACTAGCGGGGTAAACAATGAGCAGTTCTTC.

This clonotype appeared a few times. Germline and junction disagree at one end, which may indicate a read error. The rearrangement joins TRBV3-1 to TRBJ1-1; D is unresolved. CDR1 is LGHDT, CDR2 YNNKEL, per germline (reference sequence). The CDR3 loop spans 13 amino acids. The CDR3 nucleotides are TGTGCCAGCAGCCAAGTGGAGAACACTGAAGTTTTCTTT. This encodes CASSQVENTEVFF.